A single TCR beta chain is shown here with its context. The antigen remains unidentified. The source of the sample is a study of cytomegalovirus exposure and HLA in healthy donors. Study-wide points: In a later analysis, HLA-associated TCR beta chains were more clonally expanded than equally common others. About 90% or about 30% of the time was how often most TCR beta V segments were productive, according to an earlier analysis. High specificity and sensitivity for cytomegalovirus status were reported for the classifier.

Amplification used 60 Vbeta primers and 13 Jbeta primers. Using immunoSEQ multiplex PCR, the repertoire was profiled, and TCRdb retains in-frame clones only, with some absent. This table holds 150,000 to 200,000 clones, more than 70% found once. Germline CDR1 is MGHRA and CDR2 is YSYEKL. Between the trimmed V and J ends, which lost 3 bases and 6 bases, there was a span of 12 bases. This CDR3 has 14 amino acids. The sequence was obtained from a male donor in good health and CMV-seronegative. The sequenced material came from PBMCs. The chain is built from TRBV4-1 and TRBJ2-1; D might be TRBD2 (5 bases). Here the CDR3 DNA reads TGCGCCAGCAGCCAGTTCCTAGCTGGCAATGAGCAGTTCTTC. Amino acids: CASSQFLAGNEQFF.